The next 17 T cell receptor beta chains were all read from a single sample in a study of shared clonotypes between healthy human individuals. Clones were read by immunoSEQ multiplex PCR, and TCRdb kept only the in-frame ones, dropping some. The sample shows fewer than 1.6 million clones, about 98.5% of them seen only once. What was sequenced was naive CD4+ T cells sorted from blood. Sample subset: CD45RA+ positively selected. These receptors came from a man under 40 in good health.

The chain links TRBV5-1 to TRBJ2-3; 8 bases line up with TRBD2. The CDR3 is 19 residues long. The V and J ends lost 4 bases and 0 bases, in that order; junction bases with no gene match: 16. Germline V gene data show CDR1 as SGHRS and CDR2 as YFSETQ. The CDR3 protein is CASSRRRGSGDSSTDTQYF. CDR3 nucleotides: TGCGCCAGCAGCCGTCGGAGGGGTAGCGGGGACTCTAGCACAGATACGCAGTATTTT.

The sample holds one count of this clone. The same CDR3 can be traced to other DNA sequences in this sample. The chain links TRBV9 to TRBJ1-2; D perhaps matches TRBD1 (6 bases). CDR3 length: 15 amino acids. Germline V gives CDR1 SGDLS, CDR2 YYNGEE. V lost 2 bases and J lost 0, with 11 bases in between. Written as DNA, the CDR3 is TGTGCCAGCAGCGTGGGGGGCTCCTCTAACTATGGCTACACCTTC. It is translated as CASSVGGSSNYGYTF.

V and J are TRBV7-6 and TRBJ2-7, with TRBD1 identical over 7 bases. The CDR3 is 17 amino acids. Germline V gene sequence: CDR1 SGHVS, CDR2 FNYEAQ. Trimming took 1 base from V and 2 from J; bases not matched to a gene: 11. CDR3 in amino acids: CASSLVRGKSTAYEQYF. CDR3 nucleotide sequence: TGTGCCAGCAGCTTAGTCAGGGGGAAATCCACTGCCTACGAGCAGTACTTC. Combining the CDR3 with reference TRBV7-6 and TRBJ2-7 gives the whole variable domain GAGVSQSPRYKVTKRGQDVALRCDPISGHVSLYWYRQALGQGPEFLTYFNYEAQQDKSGLPNDRFSAERPEGSISTLTIQRTEQRDSAMYRCASSLVRGKSTAYEQYFGPGTRLTVT.

The V call is TRBV4-1, the J call TRBJ1-1; tentative D call: TRBD1 (5 bases). Trimming took off 6 bases at V and 1 base at J, with 9 bases between the two ends. The CDR3 spans 13 residues. Germline CDR1 reads MGHRA; CDR2 reads YSYEKL. CDR3 nucleotides: TGCGCCAGCAGGCTTCAGGGGAACACTGAAGCTTTCTTT. The encoded protein is CASRLQGNTEAFF.

The chain carries TRBV28 and TRBJ2-7; D is undetermined. The germline gives CDR1 MDHEN, CDR2 SYDVKM. The CDR3 totals 15 residues. The germline V and J ends were trimmed by 2 bases and 0 bases, with 11 bases remaining between them. For the CDR3, the DNA is TGTGCCAGCAGTTTAAAGATGTTCCCCTCCTACGAGCAGTACTTC. It is translated as CASSLKMFPSYEQYF.

The chain recombines TRBV18 with TRBJ2-5, with TRBD2 as a possible D gene (6 bases). Looked up from germline, CDR1 is KGHSH and CDR2 is LQKENI. The V end was cut by 6 bases, the J end by 4 bases, with 15 bases between. The CDR3 has 14 amino acids. The CDR3 region has the DNA TGTGCCAGCTCCCCTCGGAGAGCGGGAGAGACCCAGTACTTC. Encoded protein: CASSPRRAGETQYF. The full variable domain, with the rest looked up from reference TRBV18 and TRBJ2-5, is NAGVMQNPRHLVRRRGQEARLRCSPMKGHSHVYWYRQLPEEGLKFMVYLQKENIIDESGMPKERFSAEFPKEGPSILRIQQVVRGDSAAYFCASSPRRAGETQYFGPGTRLLVL.

The chain has TRBV5-5 and TRBJ2-7; 8 bases align to TRBD2. The J segment lost 4 bases and the V segment lost 4 bases, leaving 10 bases of the junction unmatched. The CDR3 length is 15 residues. The germline CDR1 and CDR2 sequences are SGHKS and YYEKEE (reference sequence). The CDR3 is CASSPEAGEEYEQYF. The CDR3 DNA reads TGTGCCAGCAGCCCCGAAGCGGGAGAGGAGTACGAGCAGTACTTC.

The table lists this clone with a count of one. V is TRBV5-1 and J is TRBJ1-1; D unclear. The CDR3 covers 15 residues. Trimming shortened V by 4 bases and J by 2 bases, and 15 bases separated the two germline ends. The germline V gene has CDR1 SGHRS and CDR2 YFSETQ. The CDR3 DNA reads TGCGCCAGCAGCCCCGGGAGGGCGAGAAACACTGAAGCTTTCTTT. Its translation is CASSPGRARNTEAFF.

Turning to this clone: Other DNA sequences of this sample code for an identical CDR3. The chain carries TRBV18 and TRBJ1-5; 8 nucleotides agree with TRBD1. The V and J ends lost 4 bases and 2 bases, in that order; junction bases with no gene match: 1. The CDR3 extends over 14 amino acids. Germline CDR1 is KGHSH and CDR2 is LQKENI. The CDR3 DNA follows: TGTGCCAGCTCACAACAGGGGGGCAATCAGCCCCAGCATTTT. Translated, it gives CASSQQGGNQPQHF.

V gene TRBV28 combines with J gene TRBJ1-5; D is unclear. From germline, CDR1 is MDHEN and CDR2 SYDVKM. The CDR3 is 12 residues long. Trimming took off 6 bases at V and 5 bases at J, with 8 bases between the two ends. The chain's CDR3 is CASRNGYQPQHF. The CDR3 DNA sequence: TGTGCCAGCAGGAACGGATATCAGCCCCAGCATTTT. Full variable domain (missing parts from reference TRBV28 and TRBJ1-5): DVKVTQSSRYLVKRTGEKVFLECVQDMDHENMFWYRQDPGLGLRLIYFSYDVKMKEKGDIPEGYSVSREKKERFSLILESASTNQTSMYLCASRNGYQPQHFGDGTRLSIL.

This clone was seen a handful of times. The chain joins TRBV18 to TRBJ1-5; tentative D call: TRBD1 (5 bases). Between the trimmed V and J ends, which lost 0 bases and 2 bases, there was a span of 8 bases. Germline CDR1 KGHSH, CDR2 LQKENI. The CDR3 consists of 15 residues. In DNA, the CDR3 is TGTGCCAGCTCACCACCCCTCAGGGGCAATCAGCCCCAGCATTTT. Translated, it gives CASSPPLRGNQPQHF.

Concerning this clone: Distinct nucleotide sequences in the sample also encode this CDR3. The J gene is TRBJ2-1, the V gene TRBV4-1; 11 bases are shared with TRBD1. Per the germline V gene, CDR1 is MGHRA and CDR2 is YSYEKL. With V trimmed by 1 base and J by 7 bases, 3 bases remained unmatched. CDR3 length: 15 amino acids. Here the CDR3 reads CASSQGDRGWNEQFF. CDR3 coding DNA: TGCGCCAGCAGCCAAGGGGACAGGGGGTGGAATGAGCAGTTCTTC.

The V gene is TRBV5-5, the J gene TRBJ2-5; D not certain. The CDR3 covers 13 residues. V was cut by 1 base and J by 5 bases, with 9 bases left in between. Per the germline V gene, CDR1 is SGHKS and CDR2 is YYEKEE (reference sequence). The CDR3 protein is CASSLRRRETQYF. The CDR3 DNA is TGTGCCAGCAGCTTGCGGCGACGGGAGACCCAGTACTTC.

This clone was observed once. The gene calls are TRBV5-1 and TRBJ1-1; 7 positions match TRBD1. CDR1 SGHRS and CDR2 YFSETQ come from the germline V gene. The CDR3 covers 13 residues. The V and J ends lost 2 bases and 5 bases, in that order; junction bases with no gene match: 3. In nucleotides, the CDR3 is TGCGCCAGCAGCTTTACGGGACAGACTGAAGCTTTCTTT. Its protein is CASSFTGQTEAFF.

The gene calls are TRBV13 and TRBJ1-1, with TRBD1 identical over 9 bases. Germline CDR1 is PRHDT and CDR2 is FYEKMQ (reference sequence). With 1 base clipped from V and 1 base from J, the junction kept 4 bases outside the gene matches. The CDR3 totals 16 residues. CDR3 sequence: CASSLEGTGPNTEAFF. For the CDR3, the DNA is TGTGCCAGCAGCTTAGAAGGGACAGGGCCGAACACTGAAGCTTTCTTT.

This chain links TRBV27 with TRBJ2-1; D is unclear. V was shortened by 8 bases and J by 6 bases, with 11 bases between the two germline ends. This CDR3 is 12 amino acids long. Germline V gene data show CDR1 as MNHEY and CDR2 as SMNVEV (reference sequence). CDR3 nucleotides: TGTGCCAGCTCCCGCCGATCCAATGAGCAGTTCTTC. Translated, it gives CASSRRSNEQFF.

This chain joins TRBV5-5 and TRBJ2-7; D uncertain. CDR1 and CDR2 (germline): SGHKS, YYEKEE (reference sequence). Trimming took 2 bases from V and 7 from J, leaving 13 bases between them. CDR3 length: 13 residues. CDR3 residues: CASSLSWIGEQYF. The CDR3 region has the DNA TGTGCCAGCAGCTTAAGTTGGATCGGGGAGCAGTACTTC.